This TCR beta chain was documented in a study of human T cells and chemical hapten exposure. The library tagged individual cDNA molecules with unique molecular identifiers. TCRdb re-called the RACE reads through MiXCR, storing one row per CDR3 protein. The table includes roughly 130,000 distinct CDR3 sequences, approximately 10% detected once. The time point is: healthy volunteer bleed at 2 weeks. Total RNA came from unfractionated whole blood. Sequenced material: whole blood. The sequence was collected from a male donor in good health. Some clones in this sample may be carry-over from other donors' samples.

CDR3 in amino acids: CASNQSAPYRAESEKLFF. The DNA of the CDR3 is TGTGCCAGCAACCAAAGTGCCCCATACAGGGCAGAAAGTGAAAAACTGTTTTTT. The chain is built from TRBV6-1 and TRBJ1-4; weak D call: TRBD1 (6 bases). CDR1 MNHNS and CDR2 SASEGT come from the germline V gene. The V and J ends lost 7 bases and 7 bases respectively, with 28 bases between them. The CDR3 loop spans 18 amino acids.